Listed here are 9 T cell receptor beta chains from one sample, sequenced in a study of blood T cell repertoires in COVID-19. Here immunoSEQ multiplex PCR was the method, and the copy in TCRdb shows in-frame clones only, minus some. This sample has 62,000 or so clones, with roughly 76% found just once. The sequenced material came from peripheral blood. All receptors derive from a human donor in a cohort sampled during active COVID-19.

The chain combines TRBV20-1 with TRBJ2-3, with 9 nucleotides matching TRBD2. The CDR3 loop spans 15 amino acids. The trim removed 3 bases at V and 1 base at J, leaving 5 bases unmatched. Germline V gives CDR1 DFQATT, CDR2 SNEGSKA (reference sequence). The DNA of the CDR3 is TGCAGTGCTAGTGGACTAGCGATGGGCACAGATACGCAGTATTTT. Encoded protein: CSASGLAMGTDTQYF.

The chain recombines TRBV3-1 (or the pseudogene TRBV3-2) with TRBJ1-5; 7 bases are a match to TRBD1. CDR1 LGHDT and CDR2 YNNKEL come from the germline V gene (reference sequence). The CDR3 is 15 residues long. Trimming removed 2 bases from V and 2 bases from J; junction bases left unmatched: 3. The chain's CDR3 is CASSQSQGGNQPQHF. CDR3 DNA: TGTGCCAGCAGCCAAAGCCAGGGGGGCAATCAGCCCCAGCATTTT.

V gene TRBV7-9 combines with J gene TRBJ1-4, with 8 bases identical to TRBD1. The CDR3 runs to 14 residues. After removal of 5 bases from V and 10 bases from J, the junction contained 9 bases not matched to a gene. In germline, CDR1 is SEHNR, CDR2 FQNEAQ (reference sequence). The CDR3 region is CASSLSGGDGKLFF. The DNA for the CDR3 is TGTGCCAGCAGCCTCTCAGGGGGCGATGGAAAACTGTTTTTT.

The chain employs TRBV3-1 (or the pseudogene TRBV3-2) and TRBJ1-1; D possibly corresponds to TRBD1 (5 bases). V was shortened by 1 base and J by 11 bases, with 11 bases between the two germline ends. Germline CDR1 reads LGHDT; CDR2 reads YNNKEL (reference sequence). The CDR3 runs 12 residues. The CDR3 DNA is TGTGCCAGCAGCCAAGCCCAGGGTTGGGCTTTCTTT. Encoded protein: CASSQAQGWAFF.

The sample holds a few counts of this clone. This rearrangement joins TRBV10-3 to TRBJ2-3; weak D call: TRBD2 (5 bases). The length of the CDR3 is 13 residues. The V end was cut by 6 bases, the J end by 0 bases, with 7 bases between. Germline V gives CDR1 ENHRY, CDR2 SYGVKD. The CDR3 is CAIRPGSTDTQYF. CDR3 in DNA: TGTGCCATCAGACCGGGGAGCACAGATACGCAGTATTTT.

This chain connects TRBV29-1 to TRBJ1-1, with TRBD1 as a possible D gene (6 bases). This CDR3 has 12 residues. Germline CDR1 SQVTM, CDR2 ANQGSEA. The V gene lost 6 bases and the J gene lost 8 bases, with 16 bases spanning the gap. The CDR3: CSVIGGATEAFF. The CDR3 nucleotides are TGCAGCGTCATAGGGGGTGCGACGGAAGCTTTCTTT. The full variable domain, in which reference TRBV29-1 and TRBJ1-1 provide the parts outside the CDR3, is SAVISQKPSRDICQRGTSLTIQCQVDSQVTMMFWYRQQPGQSLTLIATANQGSEATYESGFVIDKFPISRPNLTFSTLTVSNMSPEDSSIYLCSVIGGATEAFFGQGTRLTVV.

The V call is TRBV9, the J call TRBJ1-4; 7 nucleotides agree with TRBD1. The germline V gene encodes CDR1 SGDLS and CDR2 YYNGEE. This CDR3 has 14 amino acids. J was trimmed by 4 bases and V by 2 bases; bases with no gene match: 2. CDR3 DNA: TGTGCCAGCAGCGTGGGACAGAGTAATGAAAAACTGTTTTTT. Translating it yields CASSVGQSNEKLFF.

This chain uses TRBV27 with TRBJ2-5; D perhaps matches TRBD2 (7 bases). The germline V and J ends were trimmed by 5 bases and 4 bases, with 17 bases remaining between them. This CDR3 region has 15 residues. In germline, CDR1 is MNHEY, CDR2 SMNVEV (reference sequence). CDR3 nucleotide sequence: TGTGCCAGCAGTCCCTGGGAGGGGGGGTCAGAGACCCAGTACTTC. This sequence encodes CASSPWEGGSETQYF.

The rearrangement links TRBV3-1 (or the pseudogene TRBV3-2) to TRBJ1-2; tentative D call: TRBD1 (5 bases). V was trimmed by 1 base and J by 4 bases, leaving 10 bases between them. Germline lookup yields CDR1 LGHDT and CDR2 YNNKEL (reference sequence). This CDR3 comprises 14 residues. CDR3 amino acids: CASSQVAGSYGYTF. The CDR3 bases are TGTGCCAGCAGCCAAGTGGCAGGGTCCTATGGCTACACCTTC.